The T cell receptor beta chain described here comes from a study of shared clonotypes between healthy human individuals. Concerning this clone itself: Its matching antigen is unknown. The junction departs from germline at one end; a sequencing error may be responsible.

Whole-study findings and limits: Only blood underwent sampling, and tissue repertoires likely differ.

The germline CDR1 and CDR2 sequences are SNHLY and FYNNEI. The length of the CDR3 is 13 residues. Assay: immunoSEQ multiplex PCR; the TCRdb copy retains only in-frame clones and omits some. The table records some 2,500,000 clones, approximately 94% of them present only once. CD4+ cell separation produced CD45RA+ naive and CD45RA-negative memory subsets. The receptor's source is a man aged 18 to 29 in good health. Some clones in this sample may be carry-over from other donors' samples. Sequenced: naive CD4+ T cells from PBMCs. Regarding subset: CD45RA+ positively selected. The chain has TRBV2 and TRBJ2-7; the D gene is possibly TRBD2 (5 bases). The CDR3 loop is CASRGQLAPRVDF. The CDR3 DNA follows: TGTGCCAGCAGGGGCCAGTTGGCCCCGAGGGTGGACTTC. Based on the CDR3 plus reference TRBV2 and TRBJ2-7, the full variable domain is EPEVTQTPSHQVTQMGQEVILRCVPISNHLYFYWYRQILGQKVEFLVSFYNNEISEKSEIFDDQFSVERPDGSNFTLKIRSTKLEDSAMYFCASRGQLAPRVDFGPGTRLTVT.